Listed below are T cell receptor beta chains from one sample, sequenced in a study of blood T cells in healthy people across ages. TCRdb fed the 5' RACE reads into MiXCR, producing one record per CDR3 protein. Here the sample spans around 820,000 distinct CDR3 sequences, around 25% being singletons. This same sample was also taken into another study, of T cells of mothers and their children.

Sample: blood. All receptors derive from a boy between 5 and 17 years old in good health. CDR3s include the opening cysteine and the closing phenylalanine or tryptophan. The order of the fields is J gene, V gene, CDR3 protein.

J: TRBJ1-5
V: TRBV29-1
CDR3: CSVKLGVGQPQHF

J: TRBJ2-7
V: TRBV9
CDR3: CASSVEGAGYEQYF

J: TRBJ2-3
V: TRBV11-2
CDR3: CASSLDWRQGDTQYF

J: TRBJ2-5
V: TRBV18
CDR3: CASSPTTGEETQYF

J: TRBJ1-2
V: TRBV27
CDR3: CASSLSQAFNYGYTF

J: -
V: TRBV5-8
CDR3: CASSLEIAGRETQYF

J: TRBJ2-3
V: TRBV5-6
CDR3: CASSLSGGIGNTQYF

J: TRBJ2-5
V: TRBV20-1
CDR3: CSARNPVDRGQYF

J: TRBJ1-6
V: TRBV4-3
CDR3: CASSQDTIGGGNSYNSPLHF

J: TRBJ1-4
V: TRBV24-1
CDR3: CATSDTTAANEKLFF

J: TRBJ1-5
V: TRBV12-3/TRBV12-4
CDR3: CASMDGSNQPQHF

J: TRBJ2-5
V: TRBV6-1
CDR3: CASSETGSGTLFQETQYF

J: TRBJ2-1
V: TRBV15
CDR3: CATSFPGTSSYNEQFF

J: -
V: TRBV20-1
CDR3: CSARKGTAGDFHEQYF

J: TRBJ2-5
V: TRBV15
CDR3: CATSRNYKGQGSETQYF

J: TRBJ2-5
V: TRBV20-1
CDR3: CSAPDRGETQYF

J: TRBJ2-2
V: TRBV28
CDR3: CASSLGWGDTGELFF

J: -
V: TRBV28
CDR3: CASRAYPGSTQYF

J: TRBJ1-5
V: TRBV19
CDR3: CASSRTDYSNQPQHF

J: TRBJ2-7
V: TRBV9
CDR3: CASSETGPTDHEQYF

J: TRBJ1-1
V: TRBV2
CDR3: CASSDGALNTEAFF

J: TRBJ1-4
V: TRBV15
CDR3: CATSRAGWDIEKLFF

J: TRBJ2-6
V: TRBV5-1
CDR3: CASSPDGRSSGANVLTF

J: TRBJ2-3
V: TRBV3-1
CDR3: CASSLGQRRTDTQYF

J: TRBJ2-5
V: TRBV2
CDR3: CASSVAETQYF

J: TRBJ1-1
V: TRBV4-3
CDR3: CASSQGFRTTEAFF

J: TRBJ2-1
V: TRBV7-9
CDR3: CTSSLWTGRRYNEQFF

J: TRBJ2-5
V: TRBV7-3
CDR3: CASSKNGPLEGETQYF

J: -
V: TRBV19
CDR3: CASSIGTVAGYEQYF

J: TRBJ1-2
V: TRBV7-2
CDR3: CASSPRGSLRRGYTF

J: TRBJ2-1
V: TRBV2
CDR3: CASSRGHGPIIYNEQFF

J: TRBJ1-1
V: TRBV7-9
CDR3: CASSQPAGDTEAFF

J: TRBJ2-4
V: TRBV6-5
CDR3: CASSNTGDDKNIQYF

J: TRBJ2-5
V: TRBV7-3
CDR3: CASSASGWGGVETQYF

J: TRBJ1-6
V: TRBV28
CDR3: CASSLTGDGSPLHF

J: TRBJ2-2
V: TRBV14
CDR3: CASSQVWGVGELFF

J: TRBJ2-5
V: TRBV12-3/TRBV12-4
CDR3: CASSSKLAAQETQYF

J: TRBJ1-1
V: TRBV5-1
CDR3: CASSFFSGMNTEAFF

J: TRBJ2-1
V: TRBV6-2/TRBV6-3
CDR3: CAGVPGVTNPSSYNEQFF